Following are 21 T cell receptor beta chains from one sample sequenced in a study of early T cells in non-severe SARS-CoV-2 infection. TCRdb reanalysed the 5' RACE reads using MiXCR and keeps one entry per CDR3 protein. The sample has roughly 100,000 distinct CDR3 sequences, 13% seen once. The sequenced sample was whole blood. The source of these receptors is an adult who was a healthcare worker with PCR-confirmed SARS-CoV-2 infection or an uninfected control (not recorded which).

This rearrangement joins TRBV4-1 to TRBJ1-4, with 8 positions matching TRBD1. Trimming removed 0 bases from V and 10 bases from J; junction bases left unmatched: 10. The germline V gene encodes CDR1 MGHRA and CDR2 YSYEKL. There are 16 residues in the CDR3. The CDR3 bases are TGCGCCAGCAGCCAAGAGGACAGGGTACAAGCCGGAAAACTGTTTTTT. Amino acid sequence: CASSQEDRVQAGKLFF.

As DNA, the CDR3 is TGCAGTGCTAGAACAGGGAGCAACACTGAAGCTTTCTTT. This translates into CSARTGSNTEAFF. The chain is built from TRBV20-1 and TRBJ1-1; a weak D match, TRBD1 (6 bases). Trimming shortened V by 2 bases and J by 2 bases, and 9 bases separated the two germline ends. The germline V gene has CDR1 DFQATT and CDR2 SNEGSKA (reference sequence). CDR3 length: 13 amino acids.

This clonotype was detected many times. Mismatch with germline at one junction end may stem from a read error. The chain is built from TRBV27 and TRBJ2-6; a possible D gene is TRBD1 (5 bases). Germline V gene data show CDR1 as MNHEY and CDR2 as SMNVEV (reference sequence). The CDR3 has 17 amino acids. The CDR3 loop reads CASSLIGPPAGANVLPF. The CDR3 DNA is TGTGCCAGCAGTTTGATAGGCCCCCCGGCTGGGGCCAACGTCCTGCCTTTC.

The genes are TRBV24-1 and TRBJ2-1, with D maybe TRBD1 (6 bases). This CDR3 is 14 amino acids long. The germline V gene has CDR1 KGHDR and CDR2 SFDVKD. Trimming stripped 4 bases from V and 7 bases from J, with 13 bases between. The CDR3 reads CATSEDRDINEQFF. The CDR3 DNA reads as TGTGCCACCAGTGAGGACCGGGACATTAATGAGCAGTTCTTC.

This clonotype came up many times. The chain uses TRBV12-3 or TRBV12-4 and TRBJ1-2, with D possibly being TRBD1 (5 bases). The CDR3 is 13 amino acids. V lost 7 bases and J lost 7, with 16 bases in between. The CDR3 DNA reads TGTGCCAGCACCTCAGGGTCTGGGCTTGGCTACACCTTC. This codes for CASTSGSGLGYTF.

The chain uses TRBV6-2 or TRBV6-3 and TRBJ2-5; 11 bases match TRBD2. The ends lost 6 bases at V and 3 bases at J; junction bases unmatched: 0. The CDR3 runs to 13 residues. In germline, CDR1 is MNHEY, CDR2 SVGEGT. CDR3: CASRLAGEETQYF. The CDR3 region has the DNA TGTGCCAGCAGACTAGCGGGGGAAGAGACCCAGTACTTC.

This clonotype was observed at least ten times. This sequence joins TRBV6-5 and TRBJ1-2; tentative D call: TRBD1 (5 bases). V lost 2 bases, J lost 4 bases, and 8 bases lay in between. The germline gives CDR1 MNHEY, CDR2 SVGAGI. The CDR3 sequence is 13 residues long. Here the CDR3 reads CASSYGALYGYTF. The DNA of the CDR3 is TGTGCCAGCAGTTACGGGGCCCTCTATGGCTACACCTTC.

This clonotype was picked up a small number of times. The V call is TRBV28, the J call TRBJ1-1; 11 positions match TRBD1. This CDR3 comprises 15 residues. V lost 5 bases and J lost 4; bases outside the gene matches: 6. The germline V gene encodes CDR1 MDHEN and CDR2 SYDVKM. CDR3 residues: CASSPSGTGGTEAFF. DNA of the CDR3: TGTGCCAGCAGTCCCTCCGGGACAGGGGGCACTGAAGCTTTCTTT.

J is TRBJ2-2 and V is TRBV5-1; D gene ambiguous. Trimming pared 5 bases from V and 2 bases from J, leaving 16 bases between. This CDR3 is built from 16 residues. CDR1 is SGHRS, CDR2 YFSETQ, per germline. CDR3 nucleotides: TGCGCCAGCAGACCCACCCCCAGGACCAACACCGGGGAGCTGTTTTTT. Amino acids: CASRPTPRTNTGELFF.

The CDR3: CSARPLAVYEQYF. The CDR3 bases are TGCAGTGCTCGCCCATTAGCGGTCTACGAGCAGTACTTC. The rearrangement links TRBV20-1 to TRBJ2-7; D is perhaps TRBD2 (6 bases). CDR3 length: 13 amino acids. Per the germline V gene, CDR1 is DFQATT and CDR2 is SNEGSKA (reference sequence). The ends were cut back, 5 bases at V and 3 bases at J, with 14 bases in the middle.

This clonotype was seen at least ten times. The chain couples TRBV29-1 to TRBJ2-7; 10 positions agree with TRBD1. The CDR3 totals 12 residues. From germline, CDR1 is SQVTM and CDR2 ANQGSEA. J gave up 5 bases and V 6 bases, and 4 bases lay outside the gene matches. The CDR3: CSVWTGGDEQYF. The CDR3 bases are TGCAGCGTCTGGACAGGGGGGGACGAGCAGTACTTC.

CDR3 sequence reads: CASSYPRGDTEAFF. In DNA, the CDR3 is TGTGCCAGCAGCTACCCCCGGGGGGACACTGAAGCTTTCTTT. This chain links TRBV11-3 with TRBJ1-1; the D gene is possibly TRBD1 (5 bases). The V end was cut by 4 bases, the J end by 3 bases, with 12 bases between. The V gene's germline CDR1 is SGHNT and CDR2 YENEEA. This CDR3 is 14 amino acids long.

The chain joins TRBV20-1 to TRBJ2-7; D tentatively fits TRBD1 or TRBD2 (5 bases each). The germline V and J ends were trimmed by 5 bases and 7 bases, with 15 bases remaining between them. The length of the CDR3 is 12 residues. Germline-derived CDR1 and CDR2 are DFQATT and SNEGSKA (reference sequence). This CDR3 reads CSAGAASGEQYF. The CDR3 DNA reads as TGCAGTGCTGGAGCGGCGTCAGGGGAGCAGTACTTC.

The rearrangement links TRBV28 to TRBJ2-1, with 9 bases identical to TRBD2. CDR3 length: 15 residues. Germline V gene sequence: CDR1 MDHEN, CDR2 SYDVKM. V gave up 7 bases and J gave up 7 bases; unmatched junction bases: 11. CDR3 amino acids: CASKGTSSRSNEQFF. DNA for the CDR3: TGTGCCAGCAAGGGGACTAGCTCTCGGTCGAATGAGCAGTTCTTC.

This clonotype showed up just a few times. This chain links TRBV6-6 with TRBJ2-7; D might be TRBD1 or TRBD2, each matching 5 bases. The germline gives CDR1 MNHNY, CDR2 SVGAGI (reference sequence). V was clipped by 4 bases and J by 3 bases, with 10 bases between them. The CDR3 is 13 residues long. This chain's CDR3 is CASSWDGIYEQYF. CDR3 bases: TGTGCCAGCAGTTGGGACGGAATCTACGAGCAGTACTTC.

The chain links TRBV29-1 to TRBJ2-7; no reliable D call. Germline V gene data show CDR1 as SQVTM and CDR2 as ANQGSEA. The CDR3 extends over 11 amino acids. V was shortened by 4 bases and J by 5 bases, with 9 bases between the two germline ends. The CDR3 loop is CSVASWDEQYF. The CDR3 DNA follows: TGCAGCGTTGCTTCTTGGGACGAGCAGTACTTC.

The genes are TRBV2 and TRBJ2-1; 10 bases line up with TRBD2. The germline gives CDR1 SNHLY, CDR2 FYNNEI. The junction had 5 bases not matched to a gene; V was cut back by 9 bases and J by 3 bases. CDR3 length equals 14 residues. For the CDR3, the DNA is TGTGCCAGTAAAACTAGCGGGGACTACAATGAGCAGTTCTTC. It encodes CASKTSGDYNEQFF.

This clonotype came up a few times. The chain employs TRBV6-2 or TRBV6-3 and TRBJ1-1; 12 nucleotides match TRBD1. Germline lookup yields CDR1 MNHEY and CDR2 SVGEGT. The CDR3 is 15 amino acids. Germline trimming cut 7 bases from V and 4 bases from J; bases unmatched to any gene: 7. The CDR3 protein is CASKDPGQGATEAFF. The CDR3 nucleotides are TGTGCCAGCAAGGATCCGGGACAGGGGGCCACTGAAGCTTTCTTT.

This clonotype was recorded a few times. The CDR3 sequence: CASSLEPRLAGESDTGELFF. In DNA, the CDR3 is TGCGCCAGCAGCTTGGAGCCCAGACTAGCGGGAGAATCGGACACCGGGGAGCTGTTTTTT. The rearrangement links TRBV5-1 to TRBJ2-2; 12 bases are a match to TRBD2. The CDR3 contains 20 residues. Losses at the gene ends were 0 bases for V and 3 bases for J; bases not matched to a gene: 12. CDR1 is SGHRS and CDR2 is YFSETQ in the germline V gene. The entire variable domain, with the rest obtained from reference TRBV5-1 and TRBJ2-2, is as follows: KAGVTQTPRYLIKTRGQQVTLSCSPISGHRSVSWYQQTPGQGLQFLFEYFSETQRNKGNFPGRFSGRQFSNSRSEMNVSTLELGDSALYLCASSLEPRLAGESDTGELFFGEGSRLTVL.

This clonotype was seen ten or more times. The chain employs TRBV20-1 and TRBJ2-3, with 14 bases that match TRBD2. Germline assignment: CDR1 DFQATT and CDR2 SNEGSKA (reference sequence). The CDR3 is made up of 17 amino acids. J gave up 3 bases and V 2 bases, and 7 bases lay outside the gene matches. CDR3 nucleotides: TGCAGTGCTAGATCCGGACTAGCGGGAGGTATAACAGATACGCAGTATTTT. Translating gives CSARSGLAGGITDTQYF.

V gene TRBV20-1 combines with J gene TRBJ2-1, with 8 positions matching TRBD2. Germline lookup yields CDR1 DFQATT and CDR2 SNEGSKA (reference sequence). V lost 1 base to trimming and J lost 6 bases; unmatched junction nucleotides: 8. The CDR3 covers 15 residues. The DNA of the CDR3 is TGCAGTGCTAGAGTGGGGACTAGTATTGCCAATGAGCAGTTCTTC. Its protein product is CSARVGTSIANEQFF.